A selection of T cell receptor beta chains follows, all from one sample in a study of cytomegalovirus exposure and HLA in healthy donors. Profiling relied on immunoSEQ multiplex PCR, and the TCRdb table lists in-frame clones only, not all of them. The repertoire holds about 170,000 clones, with 65% to 85% as singletons. The sequencing sample was made of PBMCs. The receptors were sampled from a young woman in good health and CMV-seronegative. CDR3s include the opening cysteine and the closing phenylalanine or tryptophan. A D gene is named only where the DNA matches it firmly. Rows may omit the clone size; those that give it use once, few, many or a size class.

d_gene: NA
abundance: NA
v_gene: TRBV29-1
j_gene: TRBJ2-3
CDR3nt: TGCAGCGTTGAAGTACTGGGGAGCGCAGATACGCAGTATTTT
CDR3aa: CSVEVLGSADTQYF

d_gene: NA
abundance: NA
v_gene: TRBV7-2
j_gene: TRBJ1-3
CDR3nt: TGTGCCAGCAGCTTCAGGGGAAACACCATATATTTT
CDR3aa: CASSFRGNTIYF

d_gene: NA
abundance: NA
v_gene: TRBV5-4
j_gene: TRBJ2-3
CDR3nt: TGTGCCAGCAGCTTTACGGAGGCAGATACGCAGTATTTT
CDR3aa: CASSFTEADTQYF

d_gene: TRBD1
abundance: NA
v_gene: TRBV7-9
j_gene: TRBJ2-7
CDR3nt: TGTGCCAGCAGCGAGGCGGGACAGGGATACGAGCAGTACTTC
CDR3aa: CASSEAGQGYEQYF

d_gene: NA
abundance: NA
v_gene: TRBV5-1
j_gene: TRBJ2-7
CDR3nt: TGCGCCAGCAGCTTTGAAACAGGCTCCTACGAGCAGTACTTC
CDR3aa: CASSFETGSYEQYF

d_gene: TRBD2
abundance: NA
v_gene: TRBV6-4
j_gene: TRBJ2-1
CDR3nt: TGTGCCAGCAGTGACTCGGCGGGAGTTAACGAGCAGTTCTTC
CDR3aa: CASSDSAGVNEQFF

d_gene: TRBD1
abundance: NA
v_gene: TRBV4-1
j_gene: TRBJ1-5
CDR3nt: TGCGCCAGCAGCCAAGGGGGACAGTACAATCAGCCCCAGCATTTT
CDR3aa: CASSQGGQYNQPQHF

d_gene: NA
abundance: NA
v_gene: TRBV7-2
j_gene: TRBJ2-7
CDR3nt: TGTGCCAGCAGGCGAACCCCCCAACACGAGCAGTACTTC
CDR3aa: CASRRTPQHEQYF

d_gene: NA
abundance: NA
v_gene: TRBV28
j_gene: TRBJ1-2
CDR3nt: TGTGCCAGCAATAACAAAGATTATGGCTACACCTTC
CDR3aa: CASNNKDYGYTF

d_gene: TRBD1
abundance: NA
v_gene: TRBV28
j_gene: TRBJ2-7
CDR3nt: TGTGCCAGCAGTCCATGGACAGGGTCGGACGAGCAGTACTTC
CDR3aa: CASSPWTGSDEQYF

d_gene: TRBD2
abundance: NA
v_gene: TRBV2
j_gene: TRBJ2-2
CDR3nt: TGTGCCAGCTCCTCCCCCCCCGGACTAGCGGGAGGTAGGAGGGAGCTGTTTTTT
CDR3aa: CASSSPPGLAGGRRELFF

d_gene: NA
abundance: NA
v_gene: TRBV5-1
j_gene: TRBJ2-1
CDR3nt: TGCGCCAGCAGCTTGGACGGGTTGTGGTATGATGAGCAGTTCTTC
CDR3aa: CASSLDGLWYDEQFF

d_gene: NA
abundance: NA
v_gene: TRBV7-2
j_gene: TRBJ2-3
CDR3nt: TGTGCCAGCAGCTTAGTTGGCGGGGGCACAGATACGCAGTATTTT
CDR3aa: CASSLVGGGTDTQYF

d_gene: NA
abundance: few
v_gene: TRBV5-4
j_gene: TRBJ2-1
CDR3nt: TGTGCCAGCAGCTTGGGAGGGAGCTCCTACAATGAGCAGTTCTTC
CDR3aa: CASSLGGSSYNEQFF

d_gene: NA
abundance: NA
v_gene: TRBV7-6
j_gene: TRBJ2-1
CDR3nt: TGTGCCAGCAGCACTGAAGTGGGGGGAGGGGGGGTCTTC
CDR3aa: CASSTEVGGGGVF

d_gene: NA
abundance: NA
v_gene: TRBV5-1
j_gene: TRBJ2-2
CDR3nt: TGCGCCAGCAGCTTGGACGGGAGTGTACCCGGGGAGCTGTTTTTT
CDR3aa: CASSLDGSVPGELFF

d_gene: NA
abundance: NA
v_gene: TRBV10-2
j_gene: TRBJ1-5
CDR3nt: TGCGCCAGCAGTCCCCGTAGCAATCAGCCCCAGCATTTT
CDR3aa: CASSPRSNQPQHF

d_gene: TRBD2
abundance: NA
v_gene: TRBV5-4
j_gene: TRBJ2-1
CDR3nt: TGTGCCAGCACCTTACTAGCGGGAGGTAGGAATGAGCAGTTCTTC
CDR3aa: CASTLLAGGRNEQFF

d_gene: NA
abundance: NA
v_gene: TRBV7-9
j_gene: TRBJ2-1
CDR3nt: TGTGCCAGCAGCTTAGTAGTAGGGGGGGAGTGGAATGAGCAGTTCTTC
CDR3aa: CASSLVVGGEWNEQFF

d_gene: NA
abundance: few
v_gene: TRBV28
j_gene: TRBJ1-2
CDR3nt: TGTGCCAGCAGTTTCTTAGGAAAACGCAGGGACTATGGCTACACCTTC
CDR3aa: CASSFLGKRRDYGYTF

d_gene: NA
abundance: NA
v_gene: TRBV6-5
j_gene: TRBJ1-2
CDR3nt: TGTGCCAGCAGTTATGGGTCTGGGCGGGATGGCTACACCTTC
CDR3aa: CASSYGSGRDGYTF

d_gene: NA
abundance: NA
v_gene: TRBV15
j_gene: TRBJ2-6
CDR3nt: TGTGCCACCAGTGTCCTATCTGGGGCCAACGTCCTGACTTTC
CDR3aa: CATSVLSGANVLTF

d_gene: TRBD1
abundance: NA
v_gene: TRBV2
j_gene: TRBJ2-3
CDR3nt: TGTGCCAGCAGCTGGGACAGCATCACAGATACGCAGTATTTT
CDR3aa: CASSWDSITDTQYF

d_gene: NA
abundance: NA
v_gene: TRBV2
j_gene: TRBJ2-4
CDR3nt: TGTGCCAGCAGCGCTCTAGCGTATGGCATTCAGTACTTC
CDR3aa: CASSALAYGIQYF

d_gene: NA
abundance: few
v_gene: TRBV11-2
j_gene: TRBJ2-3
CDR3nt: TGTGCCAGCAGCCTCCGAGTGGGAGAAACCTCAGGAGATACGCAGTATTTT
CDR3aa: CASSLRVGETSGDTQYF

d_gene: NA
abundance: NA
v_gene: TRBV6-6
j_gene: TRBJ2-4
CDR3nt: TGTGCCAGCAGTTCGGGTACAGCCAAAAACATTCAGTACTTC
CDR3aa: CASSSGTAKNIQYF

d_gene: NA
abundance: NA
v_gene: TRBV13
j_gene: TRBJ2-7
CDR3nt: TGTGCCAGCAGCTTGCGGTTGACTAGCTACGAGCAGTACTTC
CDR3aa: CASSLRLTSYEQYF

d_gene: NA
abundance: NA
v_gene: TRBV12-5
j_gene: TRBJ2-7
CDR3nt: TGTGCTAGTGGCCGTACCCTTCCCCCGGGAGAATTCCTCTACGAGCAGTACTTC
CDR3aa: CASGRTLPPGEFLYEQYF

d_gene: NA
abundance: NA
v_gene: TRBV6-1
j_gene: TRBJ1-2
CDR3nt: TGTGCCAGCAGTGCCACAGTATTCTATGGCTACACCTTC
CDR3aa: CASSATVFYGYTF

d_gene: NA
abundance: NA
v_gene: TRBV29-1
j_gene: TRBJ1-2
CDR3nt: TGCAGCGTTGAAGGCCCGAGGCCGGTGCAGGGCTACACCTTC
CDR3aa: CSVEGPRPVQGYTF

d_gene: TRBD1
abundance: NA
v_gene: TRBV6-4
j_gene: TRBJ2-2
CDR3nt: TGTGCCAGCAGTGACTCGGGACAGGGGAACACCGGGGAGCTGTTTTTT
CDR3aa: CASSDSGQGNTGELFF

d_gene: TRBD2
abundance: NA
v_gene: TRBV4-1
j_gene: TRBJ2-5
CDR3nt: TGCGCCAGACAGACTAGCGGAGGGCCCGGGGAGACCCAGTACTTC
CDR3aa: CARQTSGGPGETQYF

d_gene: NA
abundance: NA
v_gene: TRBV19
j_gene: TRBJ1-2
CDR3nt: TGTGCCAGTAGTTCCCCCACGGTTCCGGGGAGGCCTAACTATGGCTACACCTTC
CDR3aa: CASSSPTVPGRPNYGYTF

d_gene: NA
abundance: NA
v_gene: TRBV29-1
j_gene: TRBJ2-1
CDR3nt: TGCAGTAAGACGGACGGGACCTACAATGAGCAGTTCTTC
CDR3aa: CSKTDGTYNEQFF

d_gene: TRBD2
abundance: NA
v_gene: TRBV29-1
j_gene: TRBJ2-3
CDR3nt: TGCAGCGTTACCGAAAAGCGGACTAGCGGACACACAGATACGCAGTATTTT
CDR3aa: CSVTEKRTSGHTDTQYF

d_gene: NA
abundance: once
v_gene: TRBV2
j_gene: TRBJ2-6
CDR3nt: TGTGCCAGCAGTAAGCAGGGCCCTGCCAACGTCCTGACTTTC
CDR3aa: CASSKQGPANVLTF

d_gene: NA
abundance: NA
v_gene: TRBV2
j_gene: TRBJ2-3
CDR3nt: TGTGCCAGCACTGGGGGGGCGGGAAACACAGATACGCAGTATTTT
CDR3aa: CASTGGAGNTDTQYF

d_gene: NA
abundance: few
v_gene: TRBV10-3
j_gene: TRBJ1-2
CDR3nt: TGTGCCATCAGTGAGGGTCGCAGGGTGTACACCTTC
CDR3aa: CAISEGRRVYTF

d_gene: NA
abundance: NA
v_gene: TRBV6-5
j_gene: TRBJ2-7
CDR3nt: TGTGCCAGCAGTTACCGCGGACAAGGCTACGAGCAGTACTTC
CDR3aa: CASSYRGQGYEQYF

d_gene: TRBD1
abundance: few
v_gene: TRBV9
j_gene: TRBJ2-7
CDR3nt: TGTGCCAGCAGCGGGACAGGCCCCTACGAGCAGTACTTC
CDR3aa: CASSGTGPYEQYF

d_gene: TRBD1
abundance: NA
v_gene: TRBV19
j_gene: TRBJ1-2
CDR3nt: TGTGCCAGTTCATCCGGGACAGACGGCTACACCTTC
CDR3aa: CASSSGTDGYTF

d_gene: NA
abundance: NA
v_gene: TRBV28
j_gene: TRBJ2-1
CDR3nt: TGTGCCAGCAGTCGACTCGGGGGAGGAAGATGGTTCTTC
CDR3aa: CASSRLGGGRWFF

d_gene: NA
abundance: NA
v_gene: TRBV19
j_gene: TRBJ1-2
CDR3nt: TGTGCCAGTAAACAGGCGGGGCACTATGGCTACACCTTC
CDR3aa: CASKQAGHYGYTF